What follows is one TCR beta chain and its context. No antigen is known for it. These data come from a study of beta chain features in type 1 diabetes. General study findings and limits: The study left unresolved whether HLA type influences TCRB rearrangement. Researchers report that Type 1 diabetes patients had moderately but significantly shorter TCRB CDR3s across all four CD4+ subsets. Equally in patients and controls, PCR might preferentially amplify shorter templates.

Every bit of the isolated RNA underwent reverse transcription, so sequencing read expressed TCRB transcripts. Here immunoSEQ multiplex PCR was the method, and the copy in TCRdb shows in-frame clones only, minus some. The sample lists roughly 160,000 clones; around 8.3% were seen once. The CDR3 length is 14 residues. V dropped 3 bases and J dropped 8; count of bases not matched to a gene: 6. CDR1 is ENHRY and CDR2 is SYGVKD in the germline V gene. Sorting of CD4+ naive, central memory, regulatory and stem cell-like memory cells was performed via CD45RO/CCR7/CD25/CD127/CD95/CD27. Input material: central memory CD4+ T cells from blood. This receptor was identified in a woman under 30 with type 1 diabetes. This chain connects TRBV10-3 to TRBJ2-1; 8 bases are shared with TRBD2. The DNA for the CDR3 is TGTGCCATCAGTGACCGGGAGGGCCTCGATGAGCAGTTCTTC. Residues: CAISDREGLDEQFF.